This T cell receptor beta chain was obtained from a study of lymphopenia after photon versus proton radiotherapy. General study results and limits: Authors raise, but do not show, better survival with proton therapy. Under photons, naive T cells and diversity fell while effector/memory populations rose. After the lymphocyte nadir, photon-treated repertoires showed oligoclonal expansion, especially of CD8+ Temra cells. In patients who died, overall survival fell as post-nadir TCR diversity dropped more.

Note on this clone: Its antigen remains unknown.

Method: immunoSEQ multiplex PCR; TCRdb's copy keeps in-frame clones and lacks some. The sample has some 15,000 clones, roughly 84% seen once. With 1 base clipped from V and 6 bases from J, the junction kept 8 bases outside the gene matches. This CDR3 is built from 17 residues. Germline V CDR1 and CDR2: SGHAT, FQNNGV. This chain links TRBV11-2 with TRBJ2-1; 11 bases align to TRBD2. The starting material was peripheral blood, obtained from a patient treated with proton-based radiotherapy. The clonotype originates from a man between 65 and 79 years old with pancreatic cancer. In DNA, the CDR3 is TGTGCCAGCAGCTTAGCCCCTCTAGCGGGGGGCTCCAATGAGCAGTTCTTC. Translated, it gives CASSLAPLAGGSNEQFF. Full variable domain (rest looked up from reference TRBV11-2 and TRBJ2-1): EAGVAQSPRYKIIEKRQSVAFWCNPISGHATLYWYQQILGQGPKLLIQFQNNGVVDDSQLPKDRFSAERLKGVDSTLKIQPAKLEDSAVYLCASSLAPLAGGSNEQFFGPGTRLTVL.